Following are 5 T cell receptor beta chains from one sample sequenced in a study of neurological immune-mediated disorders. TCRdb reprocessed the 5' RACE reads with MiXCR, giving one entry per CDR3 protein. The sample lists tens of thousands of distinct CDR3 sequences; about 12% were seen once. The source material was PBMCs. All receptors come from a woman in her sixties with HTLV-1-associated myelopathy (HAM/TSP).

This clonotype was observed at least ten times. V is TRBV7-8 and J is TRBJ1-6; D possibly corresponds to TRBD1 (5 bases). CDR3 length: 14 amino acids. Looked up from germline, CDR1 is SGHVS and CDR2 is FQNEAQ. V shed 8 bases and J shed 7 bases, with 15 bases lying between them. CDR3 sequence (DNA): TGTGCCAGCCACCCCGGGTGGGGGAATTCACCCCTCCACTTT. As protein: CASHPGWGNSPLHF.

At least ten counts were recorded for this clonotype. CDR3 sequence (DNA): TGCGCCAGCAGCCAAATAGGTCGGGAGGCTAACACCGGGGAGCTGTTTTTT. Its protein is CASSQIGREANTGELFF. The rearrangement links TRBV4-3 to TRBJ2-2, with TRBD2 matching 7 bases. The CDR3 has 17 residues. Germline CDR1 is LGHNA and CDR2 is YSLEER. V was pared by 2 bases and J by 2 bases, with 8 bases of the junction left unmatched.

This clonotype was observed many times. CDR3 residues: CASQTPGTKFEQYF. As DNA, the CDR3 is TGTGCCAGCCAAACACCGGGGACAAAATTCGAGCAGTACTTC. V is TRBV6-5 and J is TRBJ2-7, with D possibly being TRBD1 (6 bases). Trimming left V 8 bases short and J 6 bases short, with 20 bases between. Germline assignment: CDR1 MNHEY and CDR2 SVGAGI. The CDR3 loop spans 14 amino acids.

This clonotype was recorded many times. The V gene is TRBV18, the J gene TRBJ1-1; D unclear. The V gene lost 0 bases and the J gene lost 2 bases, with 13 bases spanning the gap. CDR1 and CDR2 from the germline V gene are KGHSH and LQKENI. The CDR3 consists of 16 residues. The CDR3 loop reads CASSPPGKVTNTEAFF. Here the CDR3 DNA reads TGTGCCAGCTCACCACCGGGTAAGGTGACAAACACTGAAGCTTTCTTT.

V and J are TRBV20-1 and TRBJ2-5; D is uncertain. V was pared by 3 bases and J by 1 base, with 12 bases between. CDR3 size: 14 residues. Germline CDR1 DFQATT, CDR2 SNEGSKA (reference sequence). CDR3 nucleotides: TGCAGTGCTAGTCGTCTGGCCTCCCAAGAGACCCAGTACTTC. Translating it yields CSASRLASQETQYF.